This T cell receptor beta chain was obtained from a study of T cell clonality in common variable immunodeficiency. The CDR3 has 14 amino acids. Germline V gene sequence: CDR1 SGHTA, CDR2 FQGNSA. The V end lost 5 bases, the J end lost 5 bases, and 14 bases lay between the germline ends. Caucasian heritage predominated among both patients and controls. Each donor provided 5 to 8 ml of heparinized whole blood. This clone showed up many times. With the read ending 3 residues before the CDR3 end, the germline J gene is used to fill in that end. Only in-frame clones appear in the TCRdb table, and some are missing; sequencing was by immunoSEQ multiplex PCR. The record shows 30,000 to 40,000 clones for this sample, with no singletons present.

Source material: peripheral blood mononuclear cells. The rearrangement uses TRBV7-2 and TRBJ2-3, with a weak D call TRBD1 (5 bases). The sequence was obtained from a person between 18 and 75 years old in good health. CDR3 DNA, as far as it was read: TGTGCCAGCAGCCCCTCGACAGTGCGAGATACG. It translates to CASSPSTVRDT. The full CDR3 protein reads CASSPSTVRDTQYF.